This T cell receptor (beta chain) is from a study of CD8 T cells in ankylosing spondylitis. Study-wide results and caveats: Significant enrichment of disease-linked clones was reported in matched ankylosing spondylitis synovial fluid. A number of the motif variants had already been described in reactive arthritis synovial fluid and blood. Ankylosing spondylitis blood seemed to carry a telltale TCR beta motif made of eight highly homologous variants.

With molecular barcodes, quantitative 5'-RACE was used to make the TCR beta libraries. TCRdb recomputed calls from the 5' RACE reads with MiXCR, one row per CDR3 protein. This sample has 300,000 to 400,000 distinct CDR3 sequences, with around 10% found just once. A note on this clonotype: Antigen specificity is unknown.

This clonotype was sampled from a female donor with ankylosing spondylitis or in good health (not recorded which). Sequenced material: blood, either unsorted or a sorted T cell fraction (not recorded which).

CDR3 nucleotides: TGCGCCAGCAGCTTGGAGCGGGGGGTCTACAATGAGCAGTTCTTC. Its protein product is CASSLERGVYNEQFF. This rearrangement joins TRBV5-1 to TRBJ2-1, with 9 bases lining up with TRBD2. The CDR3 loop spans 15 amino acids. Germline V lookup: CDR1 SGHRS, CDR2 YFSETQ. Trimming removed 0 bases from V and 3 bases from J; junction bases left unmatched: 1.